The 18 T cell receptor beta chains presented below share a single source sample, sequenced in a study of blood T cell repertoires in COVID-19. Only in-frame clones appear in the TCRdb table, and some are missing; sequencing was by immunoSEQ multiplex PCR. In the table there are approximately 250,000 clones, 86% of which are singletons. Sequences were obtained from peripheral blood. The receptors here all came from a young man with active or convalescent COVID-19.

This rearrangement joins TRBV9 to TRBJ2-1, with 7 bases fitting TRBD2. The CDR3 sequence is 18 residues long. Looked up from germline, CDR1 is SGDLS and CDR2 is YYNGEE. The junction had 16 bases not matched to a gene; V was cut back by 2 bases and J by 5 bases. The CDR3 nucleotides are TGTGCCAGCAGCGTGAACCCCCTTTGGGGCGGGAGAAACAATGAGCAGTTCTTC. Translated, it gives CASSVNPLWGGRNNEQFF.

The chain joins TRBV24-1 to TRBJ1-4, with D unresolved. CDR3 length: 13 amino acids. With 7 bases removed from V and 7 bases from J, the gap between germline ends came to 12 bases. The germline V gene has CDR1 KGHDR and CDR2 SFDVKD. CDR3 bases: TGTGCCACCAGGGATGAAGGGAGTGAAAAACTGTTTTTT. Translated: CATRDEGSEKLFF.

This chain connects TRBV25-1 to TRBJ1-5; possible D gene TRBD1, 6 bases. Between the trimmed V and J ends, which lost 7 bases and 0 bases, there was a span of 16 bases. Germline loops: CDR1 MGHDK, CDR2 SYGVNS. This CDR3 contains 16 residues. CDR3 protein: CASILDGGYSNQPQHF. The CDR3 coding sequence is TGTGCCAGCATCTTGGATGGGGGCTATAGCAATCAGCCCCAGCATTTT. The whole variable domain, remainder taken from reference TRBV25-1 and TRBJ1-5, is EADIYQTPRYLVIGTGKKITLECSQTMGHDKMYWYQQDPGMELHLIHYSYGVNSTEKGDLSSESTVSRIRTEHFPLTLESARPSHTSQYLCASILDGGYSNQPQHFGDGTRLSIL.

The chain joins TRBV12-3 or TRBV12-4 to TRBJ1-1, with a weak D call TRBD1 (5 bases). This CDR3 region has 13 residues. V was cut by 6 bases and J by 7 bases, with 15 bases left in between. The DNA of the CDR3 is TGTGCCAGCAGGAAGACAGCCCGTAATGAAGCTTTCTTT. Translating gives CASRKTARNEAFF.

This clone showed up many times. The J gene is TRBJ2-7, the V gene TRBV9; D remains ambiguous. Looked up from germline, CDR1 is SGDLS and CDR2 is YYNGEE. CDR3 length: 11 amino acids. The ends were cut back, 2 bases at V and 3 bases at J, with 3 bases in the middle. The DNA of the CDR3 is TGTGCCAGCAGCGTTAGCTACGAGCAGTACTTC. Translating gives CASSVSYEQYF.

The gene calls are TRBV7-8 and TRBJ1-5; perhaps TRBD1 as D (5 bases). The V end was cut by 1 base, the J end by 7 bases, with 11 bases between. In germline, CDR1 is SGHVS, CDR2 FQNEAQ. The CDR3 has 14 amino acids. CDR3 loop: CASSLGVGGQPQHF. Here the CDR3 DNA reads TGTGCCAGCAGCTTAGGGGTGGGGGGGCAGCCCCAGCATTTT.

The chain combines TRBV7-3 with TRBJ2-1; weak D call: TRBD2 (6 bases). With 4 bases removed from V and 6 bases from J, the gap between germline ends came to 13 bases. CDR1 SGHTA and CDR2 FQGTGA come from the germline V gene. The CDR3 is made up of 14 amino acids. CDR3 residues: CASSSEGLSNEQFF. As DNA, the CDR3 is TGTGCCAGCAGCTCGGAGGGTTTGAGCAATGAGCAGTTCTTC.

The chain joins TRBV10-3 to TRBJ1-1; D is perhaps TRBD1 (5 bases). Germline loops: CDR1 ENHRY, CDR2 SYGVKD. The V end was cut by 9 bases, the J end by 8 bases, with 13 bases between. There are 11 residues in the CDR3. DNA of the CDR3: TGTGCCATTGCAGGGCAAGAAGAAGCTTTCTTT. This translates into CAIAGQEEAFF.

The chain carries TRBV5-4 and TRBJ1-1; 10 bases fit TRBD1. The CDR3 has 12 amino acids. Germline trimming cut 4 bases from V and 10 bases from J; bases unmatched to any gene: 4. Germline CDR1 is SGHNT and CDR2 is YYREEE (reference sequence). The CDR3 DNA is TGTGCCAGCAGCAAAGACAGGGGGCCAGCTTTCTTT. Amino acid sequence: CASSKDRGPAFF.

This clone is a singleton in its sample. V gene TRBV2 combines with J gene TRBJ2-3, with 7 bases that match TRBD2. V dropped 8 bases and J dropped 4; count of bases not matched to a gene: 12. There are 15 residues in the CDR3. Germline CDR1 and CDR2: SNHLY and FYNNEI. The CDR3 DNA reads TGTGCCAGCGGGATCGGACTAGGGGCAGCAGATACGCAGTATTTT. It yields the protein CASGIGLGAADTQYF.

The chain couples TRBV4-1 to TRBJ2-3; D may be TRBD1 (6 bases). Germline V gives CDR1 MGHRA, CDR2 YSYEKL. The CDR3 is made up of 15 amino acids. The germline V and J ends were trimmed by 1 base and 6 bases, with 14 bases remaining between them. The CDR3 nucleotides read TGCGCCAGCAGCCAAGGGTCAGGGGAAAGGGATACGCAGTATTTT. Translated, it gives CASSQGSGERDTQYF.

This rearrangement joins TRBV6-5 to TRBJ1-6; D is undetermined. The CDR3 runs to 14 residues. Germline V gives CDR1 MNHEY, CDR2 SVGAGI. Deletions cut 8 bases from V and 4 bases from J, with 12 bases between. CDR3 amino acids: CASAPREYNSPLHF. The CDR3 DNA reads TGTGCCAGCGCGCCCCGGGAATATAATTCACCCCTCCACTTT.

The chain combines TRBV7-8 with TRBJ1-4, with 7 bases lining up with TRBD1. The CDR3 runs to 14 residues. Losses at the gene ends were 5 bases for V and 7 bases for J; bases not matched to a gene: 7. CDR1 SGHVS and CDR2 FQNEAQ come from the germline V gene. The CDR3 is CASSPGQDFEKLFF. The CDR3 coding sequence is TGTGCCAGCAGCCCCGGACAGGACTTTGAAAAACTGTTTTTT.

In nucleotides, the CDR3 is TGTGCCACCAACCGGGACACCGACTACAATGAGCAGTTCTTC. Protein sequence: CATNRDTDYNEQFF. The chain links TRBV6-6 to TRBJ2-1; perhaps TRBD1 as D (6 bases). Germline V gene lookup returns CDR1 MNHNY and CDR2 SVGAGI (reference sequence). Between the trimmed V and J ends, which lost 10 bases and 3 bases, there was a span of 16 bases. This CDR3 region has 14 residues.

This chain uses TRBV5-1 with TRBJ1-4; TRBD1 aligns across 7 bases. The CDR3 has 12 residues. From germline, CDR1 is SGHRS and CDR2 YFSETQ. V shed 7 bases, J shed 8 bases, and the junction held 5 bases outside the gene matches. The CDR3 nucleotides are TGCGCCAGCGACAGGGAGGAAGAAAAACTGTTTTTT. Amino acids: CASDREEEKLFF.

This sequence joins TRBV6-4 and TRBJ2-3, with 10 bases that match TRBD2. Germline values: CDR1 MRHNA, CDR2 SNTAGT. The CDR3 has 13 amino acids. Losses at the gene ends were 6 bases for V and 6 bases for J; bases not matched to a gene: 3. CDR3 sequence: CASRTSGADTQYF. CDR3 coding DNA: TGTGCCAGCAGAACTAGCGGGGCGGATACGCAGTATTTT.

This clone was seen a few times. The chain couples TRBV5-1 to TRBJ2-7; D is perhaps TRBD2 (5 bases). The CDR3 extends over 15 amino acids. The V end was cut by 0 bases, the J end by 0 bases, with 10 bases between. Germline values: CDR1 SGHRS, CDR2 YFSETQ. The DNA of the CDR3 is TGCGCCAGCAGCTTGGGGCAGCGGTCCTCCTACGAGCAGTACTTC. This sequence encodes CASSLGQRSSYEQYF.

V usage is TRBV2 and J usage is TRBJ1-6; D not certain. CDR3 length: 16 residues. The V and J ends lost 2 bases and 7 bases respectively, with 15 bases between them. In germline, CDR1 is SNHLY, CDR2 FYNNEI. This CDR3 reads CASSENLPRANSPLHF. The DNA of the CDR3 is TGTGCCAGCAGTGAAAATCTCCCTAGAGCGAATTCACCCCTCCACTTT.